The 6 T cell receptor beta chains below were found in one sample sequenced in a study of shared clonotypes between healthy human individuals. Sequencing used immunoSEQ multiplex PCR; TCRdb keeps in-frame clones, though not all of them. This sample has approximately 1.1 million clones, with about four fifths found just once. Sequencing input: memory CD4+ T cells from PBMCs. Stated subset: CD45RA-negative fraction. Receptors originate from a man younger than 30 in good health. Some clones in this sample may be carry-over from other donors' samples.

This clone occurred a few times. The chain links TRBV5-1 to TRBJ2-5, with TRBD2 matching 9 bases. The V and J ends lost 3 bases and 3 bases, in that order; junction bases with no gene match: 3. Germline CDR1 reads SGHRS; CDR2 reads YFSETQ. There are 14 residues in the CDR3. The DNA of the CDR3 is TGCGCCAGCAGCTCTAGCGGGGATAAAGAGACCCAGTACTTC. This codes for CASSSSGDKETQYF.

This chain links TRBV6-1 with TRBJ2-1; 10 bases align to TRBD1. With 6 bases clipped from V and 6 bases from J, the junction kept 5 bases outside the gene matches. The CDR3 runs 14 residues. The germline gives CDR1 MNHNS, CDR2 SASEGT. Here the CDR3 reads CASRRTGGGNEQFF. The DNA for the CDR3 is TGTGCCAGCAGGAGGACAGGGGGTGGCAATGAGCAGTTCTTC.

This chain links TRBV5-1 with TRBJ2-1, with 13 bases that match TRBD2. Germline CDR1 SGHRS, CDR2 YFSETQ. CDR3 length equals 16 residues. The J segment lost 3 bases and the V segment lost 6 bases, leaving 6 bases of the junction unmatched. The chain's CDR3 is CASTGTSGINYNEQFF. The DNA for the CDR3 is TGCGCCAGCACCGGGACTAGCGGGATCAACTACAATGAGCAGTTCTTC.

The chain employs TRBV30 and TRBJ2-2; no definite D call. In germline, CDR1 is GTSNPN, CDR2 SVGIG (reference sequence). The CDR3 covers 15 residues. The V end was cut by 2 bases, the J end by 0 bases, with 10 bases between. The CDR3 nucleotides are TGTGCCTGGAGTTGGACCGAGACGAACACCGGGGAGCTGTTTTTT. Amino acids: CAWSWTETNTGELFF.

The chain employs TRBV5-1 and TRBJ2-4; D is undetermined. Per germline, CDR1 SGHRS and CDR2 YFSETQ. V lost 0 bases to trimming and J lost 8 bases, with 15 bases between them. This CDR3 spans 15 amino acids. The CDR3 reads CASSLEGLGGDIQYF. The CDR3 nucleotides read TGCGCCAGCAGCTTGGAAGGCTTGGGTGGGGACATTCAGTACTTC.

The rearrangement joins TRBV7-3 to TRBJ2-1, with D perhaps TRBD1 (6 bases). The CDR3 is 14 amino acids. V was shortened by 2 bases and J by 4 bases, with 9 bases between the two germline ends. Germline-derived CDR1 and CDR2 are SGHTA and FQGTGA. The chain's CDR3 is CASSLRGGYNEQFF. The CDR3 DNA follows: TGTGCCAGCAGCTTACGAGGGGGATACAATGAGCAGTTCTTC.